These 23 T cell receptor beta chains originate from one sample sequenced in a study of T cell responses to AZD1222 COVID-19 vaccine (dated by TCRdb to the early 2020s). The protocol used for the library was the immunoSEQ multiplex PCR assay. TCRdb limited this immuneACCESS table to in-frame rearrangements with V and J called. A share of clones is missing; checked studies link under half to unresolved V genes, and the rest is unexplained. The sample yields 120,000 or so clones; about nine tenths were counted once. The top ten clonotypes cover 2% to 2.5% of the sample. Sample time point, as interpreted from the label and publication: about 28 days (+/-7) after the second vaccine dose. The sample was peripheral blood, taken 28 days after the second AZD1222 dose. These receptors were collected from an adult who received the AZD1222 COVID-19 vaccine.

The gene calls are TRBV7-8 and TRBJ1-5; D is unclear. CDR3 length: 12 amino acids. V lost 2 bases and J lost 5, with 4 bases in between. CDR1 and CDR2 from the germline V gene are SGHVS and FQNEAQ. DNA for the CDR3: TGTGCCAGCAGCTTATTGGATCAGCCCCAGCATTTT. Its protein is CASSLLDQPQHF.

The rearrangement uses TRBV18 and TRBJ1-6; a possible D gene is TRBD1 (5 bases). The ends were cut back, 1 base at V and 6 bases at J, with 10 bases in the middle. CDR1 is KGHSH, CDR2 LQKENI, per germline. The CDR3 spans 15 residues. The CDR3 DNA is TGTGCCAGCTCACCACGCAGACAGCCTAATTCACCCCTCCACTTT. Amino acid sequence: CASSPRRQPNSPLHF.

This sequence joins TRBV6-5 and TRBJ2-2; no firm D call. Per germline, CDR1 MNHEY and CDR2 SVGAGI. This CDR3 comprises 12 residues. V shed 6 bases and J shed 6 bases, with 8 bases lying between them. The CDR3 region has the DNA TGTGCCAGCAGCTCGGTAGCCGGGGAGCTGTTTTTT. Translating gives CASSSVAGELFF.

The gene calls are TRBV27 and TRBJ2-1; D remains ambiguous. The V and J ends lost 4 bases and 8 bases respectively, with 21 bases between them. Germline values: CDR1 MNHEY, CDR2 SMNVEV (reference sequence). This CDR3 is built from 16 residues. CDR3 in DNA: TGTGCCAGCAGTTCTAATGCCCTCTGGGTTGGCGATGAGCAGTTCTTC. Protein product: CASSSNALWVGDEQFF.

This sequence joins TRBV18 and TRBJ1-1; D remains unclear. Germline V gives CDR1 KGHSH, CDR2 LQKENI. V lost 2 bases and J lost 3, with 13 bases in between. The CDR3 covers 15 residues. CDR3 residues: CASSPTDPGYTEAFF. CDR3 in DNA: TGTGCCAGCTCACCAACGGATCCGGGGTACACTGAAGCTTTCTTT.

This clone was observed once. The J gene is TRBJ2-1, the V gene TRBV15; 7 positions match TRBD2. V was pared by 8 bases and J by 1 base, with 5 bases of the junction left unmatched. The CDR3 totals 14 residues. CDR1 and CDR2 (germline): LNHNV, YYDKDF (reference sequence). The CDR3 loop is CATVFGGSYNEQFF. In DNA form, the CDR3 reads TGTGCCACCGTCTTCGGGGGGTCCTACAATGAGCAGTTCTTC.

V usage is TRBV7-2 and J usage is TRBJ1-2, with D possibly being TRBD1 (5 bases). Germline assignment: CDR1 SGHTA and CDR2 FQGNSA. V lost 1 base, J lost 2 bases, and 14 bases lay in between. The CDR3 has 16 amino acids. CDR3 residues: CASSLGRGLSNYGYTF. DNA of the CDR3: TGTGCCAGCAGCTTAGGCCGGGGGTTGTCGAACTATGGCTACACCTTC.

This sequence joins TRBV19 and TRBJ2-5; a possible D gene is TRBD1 (6 bases). Trimming took off 0 bases at V and 3 bases at J, with 26 bases between the two ends. Germline CDR1 is LNHDA and CDR2 is SQIVND (reference sequence). The CDR3 has 20 amino acids. CDR3 sequence (DNA): TGTGCCAGTAGTATAGATGGGGCAGGGGTCGGGCCCGGCTTAAAAGAGACCCAGTACTTC. Translating it yields CASSIDGAGVGPGLKETQYF.

CDR3 protein: CASSLAMGNTGELFF. CDR3 coding DNA: TGTGCCAGCAGCTTAGCCATGGGGAACACCGGGGAGCTGTTTTTT. This chain uses TRBV7-8 with TRBJ2-2; no firm D call. The CDR3 covers 15 residues. The V and J ends lost 0 bases and 1 base respectively, with 6 bases between them. Per the germline V gene, CDR1 is SGHVS and CDR2 is FQNEAQ. The complete variable domain, with remaining parts taken from reference TRBV7-8 and TRBJ2-2, reads GAGVSQSPRYKVAKRGQDVALRCDPISGHVSLFWYQQALGQGPEFLTYFQNEAQLDKSGLPSDRFFAERPEGSVSTLKIQRTQQEDSAVYLCASSLAMGNTGELFFGEGSRLTVL.

This clone turned up a few times. In DNA, the CDR3 is TGTGCCAGCCCGCAGACCAATAATTCACCCCTCCACTTT. This codes for CASPQTNNSPLHF. The chain links TRBV7-9 to TRBJ1-6; D remains unclear. Germline lookup yields CDR1 SEHNR and CDR2 FQNEAQ (reference sequence). The CDR3 totals 13 residues. V was trimmed by 8 bases and J by 5 bases, leaving 10 bases between them.

The chain employs TRBV5-1 and TRBJ1-4; a possible D gene is TRBD1 (5 bases). Germline V gene data show CDR1 as SGHRS and CDR2 as YFSETQ. The CDR3 is 13 residues long. Trimming cost V 0 bases and J 7 bases, with 7 bases left between them. CDR3 in DNA: TGCGCCAGCAGCTTGGACAGGAGTGAAAAACTGTTTTTT. Amino acids: CASSLDRSEKLFF.

The rearrangement joins TRBV5-1 to TRBJ1-2; 9 bases map to TRBD1. This CDR3 is 14 amino acids long. Looked up from germline, CDR1 is SGHRS and CDR2 is YFSETQ. V trimming: 4 bases; J trimming: 5 bases; junction bases outside the gene matches: 6. The CDR3, as DNA: TGCGCCAGCAGCCTACAGGGGGCTCAATATGGCTACACCTTC. This translates into CASSLQGAQYGYTF.

This clone is a singleton in its sample. This chain connects TRBV6-1 to TRBJ2-3; possibly TRBD1 for D (6 bases). Per the germline V gene, CDR1 is MNHNS and CDR2 is SASEGT. This CDR3 is 15 amino acids long. V was clipped by 2 bases and J by 2 bases, with 11 bases between them. CDR3 DNA sequence: TGTGCCAGCAGTGAACGTCAGGGGTCCACAGATACGCAGTATTTT. Its translation: CASSERQGSTDTQYF.

The rearrangement uses TRBV28 and TRBJ1-2, with D possibly matching TRBD1 (6 bases). Germline CDR1 is MDHEN and CDR2 is SYDVKM. The CDR3 is made up of 13 amino acids. V shed 6 bases and J shed 3 bases, with 11 bases lying between them. Here the CDR3 DNA reads TGTGCCAGCAGCGTACAGGGTTACTATGGCTACACCTTC. Its translation: CASSVQGYYGYTF.

The V gene is TRBV6-4, the J gene TRBJ2-3; 9 positions agree with TRBD1. Unmatched junction bases numbered 6, after V lost 6 bases and J lost 2 bases. This CDR3 contains 15 residues. Germline lookup yields CDR1 MRHNA and CDR2 SNTAGT. The CDR3 DNA is TGTGCCAGCAGAATCAGACAGGGGGTCACAGATACGCAGTATTTT. This sequence encodes CASRIRQGVTDTQYF.

This clone is a singleton in its sample. The rearrangement links TRBV7-3 to TRBJ2-2; weak D call: TRBD1 (6 bases). Germline V CDR1 and CDR2: SGHTA, FQGTGA. The CDR3 totals 13 residues. V dropped 3 bases and J dropped 7 bases, with 9 bases sitting between them. The CDR3 loop is CASSFQGIGELFF. CDR3 nucleotide sequence: TGTGCCAGCAGCTTCCAGGGGATCGGGGAGCTGTTTTTT.

This clone was found once. The chain combines TRBV4-1 with TRBJ2-3; weak D call: TRBD1 (6 bases). The length of the CDR3 is 11 residues. In germline, CDR1 is MGHRA, CDR2 YSYEKL. Trimming removed 1 base from V and 13 bases from J, with 9 bases in between. CDR3 amino acids: CASSQGAGEYF. CDR3 in DNA: TGCGCCAGCAGCCAAGGTGCAGGGGAGTATTTT.

The gene calls are TRBV10-2 and TRBJ1-1; D not resolved. This CDR3 region has 13 residues. Germline V gene data show CDR1 as WSHSY and CDR2 as SAAADI. Trimming left V 6 bases short and J 1 base short, with 9 bases between. CDR3 nucleotide sequence: TGCGCCAGCAGGCCTGTAGGGAACACTGAAGCTTTCTTT. Residues: CASRPVGNTEAFF.

The chain joins TRBV7-2 to TRBJ2-1; D gene ambiguous. The CDR3 length is 12 residues. The V gene lost 1 base and the J gene lost 9 bases, with 7 bases spanning the gap. Germline V gene data show CDR1 as SGHTA and CDR2 as FQGNSA. The CDR3: CASSLVGLEQFF. For the CDR3, the DNA is TGTGCCAGCAGCTTAGTCGGGCTTGAGCAGTTCTTC.

The V and J genes are TRBV7-2 and TRBJ1-1, with D unclear. V was trimmed by 1 base and J by 4 bases, leaving 13 bases between them. The CDR3 contains 15 residues. The V gene's germline CDR1 is SGHTA and CDR2 FQGNSA. The CDR3 coding sequence is TGTGCCAGCAGCTTAGACGCCCTATTTGGCACTGAAGCTTTCTTT. Translation: CASSLDALFGTEAFF.

The gene calls are TRBV20-1 and TRBJ1-1; D is perhaps TRBD1 (6 bases). Germline V gene lookup returns CDR1 DFQATT and CDR2 SNEGSKA (reference sequence). There are 15 residues in the CDR3. Between the trimmed V and J ends, which lost 3 bases and 0 bases, there was a span of 14 bases. The CDR3 loop reads CSASHRANMNTEAFF. The CDR3 DNA sequence: TGCAGTGCTAGTCACAGGGCCAACATGAACACTGAAGCTTTCTTT.

The CDR3 DNA reads TGTGCCAGCAGCGGACAGAGAAGCCTTTACAATGAGCAGTTCTTC. Residues: CASSGQRSLYNEQFF. The J gene is TRBJ2-1, the V gene TRBV9, with D perhaps matching TRBD1 (5 bases). The CDR3 has 15 amino acids. Trimming pared 3 bases from V and 4 bases from J, leaving 14 bases between. Germline V lookup: CDR1 SGDLS, CDR2 YYNGEE. Combining the CDR3 with reference TRBV9 and TRBJ2-1 gives the whole variable domain DSGVTQTPKHLITATGQRVTLRCSPRSGDLSVYWYQQSLDQGLQFLIQYYNGEERAKGNILERFSAQQFPDLHSELNLSSLELGDSALYFCASSGQRSLYNEQFFGPGTRLTVL.

CDR3 loop: CASSFSGGPGNEQFF. CDR3 coding DNA: TGTGCCAGCAGCTTTTCAGGTGGGCCGGGCAATGAGCAGTTCTTC. The V and J genes are TRBV7-3 and TRBJ2-1, with D uncertain. The CDR3 length is 15 residues. V was trimmed by 3 bases and J by 6 bases, leaving 15 bases between them. Per the germline V gene, CDR1 is SGHTA and CDR2 is FQGTGA.